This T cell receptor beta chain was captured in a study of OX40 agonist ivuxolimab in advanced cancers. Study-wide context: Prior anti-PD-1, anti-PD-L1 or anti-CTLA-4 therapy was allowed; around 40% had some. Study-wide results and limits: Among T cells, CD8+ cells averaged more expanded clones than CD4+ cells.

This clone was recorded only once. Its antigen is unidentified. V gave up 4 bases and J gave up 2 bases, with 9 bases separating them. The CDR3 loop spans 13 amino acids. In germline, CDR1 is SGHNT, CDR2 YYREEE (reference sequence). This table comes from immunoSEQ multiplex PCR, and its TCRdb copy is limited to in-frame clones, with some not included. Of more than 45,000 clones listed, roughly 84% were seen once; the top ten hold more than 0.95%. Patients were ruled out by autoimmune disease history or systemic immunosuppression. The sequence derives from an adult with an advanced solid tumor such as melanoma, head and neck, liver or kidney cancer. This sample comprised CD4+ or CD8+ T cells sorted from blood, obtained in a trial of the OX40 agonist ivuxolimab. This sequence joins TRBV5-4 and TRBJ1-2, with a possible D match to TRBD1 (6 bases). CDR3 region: CASSDTGNYGYTF. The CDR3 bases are TGTGCCAGCAGCGATACAGGGAACTATGGCTACACCTTC.